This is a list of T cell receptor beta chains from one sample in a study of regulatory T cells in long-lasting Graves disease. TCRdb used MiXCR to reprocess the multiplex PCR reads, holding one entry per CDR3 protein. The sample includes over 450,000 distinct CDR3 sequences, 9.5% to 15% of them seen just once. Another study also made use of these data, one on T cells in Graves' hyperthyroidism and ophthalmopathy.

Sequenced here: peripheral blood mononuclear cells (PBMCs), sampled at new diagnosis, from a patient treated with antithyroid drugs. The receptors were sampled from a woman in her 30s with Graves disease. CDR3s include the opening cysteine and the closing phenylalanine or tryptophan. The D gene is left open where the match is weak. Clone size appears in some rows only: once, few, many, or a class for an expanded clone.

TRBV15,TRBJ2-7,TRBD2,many,CATRPWRPGLAGAYEQYF,TGTGCCACCAGACCGTGGCGCCCGGGACTAGCGGGAGCCTACGAGCAGTACTTC
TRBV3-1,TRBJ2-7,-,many,CASSHLGEQYF,TGTGCCAGCAGCCATCTAGGCGAGCAGTACTTC
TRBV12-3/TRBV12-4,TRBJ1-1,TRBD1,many,CASRKRTGPNTEAFF,TGTGCCAGCAGGAAGAGGACAGGGCCTAACACTGAAGCTTTCTTT
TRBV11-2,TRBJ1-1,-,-,CASSLGILGSQGAFF,TGTGCCAGCAGCTTAGGCATTTTGGGCAGCCAAGGGGCTTTCTTT
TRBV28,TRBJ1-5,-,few,CASSLLNQPQHF,TGTGCCAGCAGTTTATTGAATCAGCCCCAGCATTTT
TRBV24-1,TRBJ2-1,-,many,CATDERVKSYNEQFF,TGTGCCACAGATGAGCGGGTGAAGTCCTACAATGAGCAGTTCTTC
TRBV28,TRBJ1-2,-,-,CASSPPATNGYTF,TGTGCCAGCAGTCCGCCTGCTACGAATGGCTACACCTTC
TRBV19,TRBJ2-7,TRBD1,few,CASSIQGVPFYEQYF,TGTGCCAGTAGTATACAGGGGGTCCCATTCTACGAGCAGTACTTC
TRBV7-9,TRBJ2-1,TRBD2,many,CASGGLADEQFF,TGTGCCAGCGGGGGACTAGCGGATGAGCAGTTCTTC
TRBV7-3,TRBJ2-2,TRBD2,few,CASSLSAGGGELFF,TGTGCCAGCAGCTTATCGGCGGGAGGAGGGGAGCTGTTTTTT
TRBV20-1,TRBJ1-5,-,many,CSARAWDKAQPQHF,TGCAGTGCTAGAGCTTGGGACAAGGCTCAGCCCCAGCATTTT
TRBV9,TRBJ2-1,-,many,CASSVVGLDYNEQFF,TGTGCCAGCAGCGTAGTAGGACTTGACTACAATGAGCAGTTCTTC
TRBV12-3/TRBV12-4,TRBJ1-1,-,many,CASSLPGHTEAFF,TGTGCCAGCAGTTTACCGGGGCACACTGAAGCTTTCTTT
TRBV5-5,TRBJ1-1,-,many,CASSLVPVRANTEAFF,TGTGCCAGCAGCTTGGTCCCGGTCAGGGCGAACACTGAAGCTTTCTTT
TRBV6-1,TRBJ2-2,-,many,CASRVGQDTGELFF,TGTGCCAGCAGGGTGGGTCAGGACACCGGGGAGCTGTTTTTT
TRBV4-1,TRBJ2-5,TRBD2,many,CASSQGGGLAGVKETQYF,TGCGCCAGCAGCCAAGGGGGAGGACTAGCGGGAGTAAAAGAGACCCAGTACTTC
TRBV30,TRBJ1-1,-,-,CTWSVGGNTEAFF,TGTACCTGGAGCGTAGGGGGGAACACTGAAGCTTTCTTT
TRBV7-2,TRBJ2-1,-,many,CASSLAPLQGNEQFF,TGTGCCAGCAGCTTAGCGCCACTACAGGGAAATGAGCAGTTCTTC
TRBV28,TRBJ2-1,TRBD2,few,CASSLAAPYNEQFF,TGTGCCAGCAGTCTAGCGGCCCCCTACAATGAGCAGTTCTTC
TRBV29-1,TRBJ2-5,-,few,CSVVGLYQETQYF,TGCAGCGTTGTCGGTCTGTACCAAGAGACCCAGTACTTC
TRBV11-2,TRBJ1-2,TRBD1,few,CASSLTGQGDGYTF,TGCGCCAGCAGCTTGACGGGCCAGGGGGATGGCTACACCTTC
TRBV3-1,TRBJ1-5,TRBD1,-,CASSQGGQGSGQPQHF,TGTGCCAGCAGCCAAGGGGGACAGGGATCCGGTCAGCCCCAGCATTTT
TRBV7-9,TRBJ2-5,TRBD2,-,CASSPQREQETQYF,TGTGCCAGCAGCCCCCAGCGGGAGCAAGAGACCCAGTACTTC
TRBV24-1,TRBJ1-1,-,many,CATRGEAEAFF,TGTGCCACCAGGGGCGAGGCTGAAGCTTTCTTT
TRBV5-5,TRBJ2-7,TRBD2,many,CASSLTRTSDYEQYF,TGTGCCAGCAGCTTGACGAGGACTAGCGACTACGAGCAGTACTTC
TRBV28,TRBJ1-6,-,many,CASSLFKSSYNSPLHF,TGTGCCAGCAGCCTTTTCAAGAGCTCCTATAATTCACCCCTCCACTTT
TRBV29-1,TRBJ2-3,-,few,CSAQPSSTDTQYF,TGCAGCGCCCAGCCCTCCTCCACAGATACGCAGTATTTT
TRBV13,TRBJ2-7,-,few,CASSSQESTLSYEQYF,TGTGCCAGCAGCTCCCAGGAGTCAACACTCTCCTACGAGCAGTACTTC
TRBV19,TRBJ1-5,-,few,CASSIRDNQPQHF,TGTGCCAGTAGTATACGGGACAATCAGCCCCAGCATTTT
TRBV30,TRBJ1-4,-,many,CAWSGQGIRKLFF,TGTGCCTGGAGTGGCCAGGGGATTCGAAAACTGTTTTTT
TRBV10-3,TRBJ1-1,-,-,CAISESREGKTEAFF,TGTGCCATCAGTGAGTCGAGGGAGGGAAAAACTGAAGCTTTCTTT
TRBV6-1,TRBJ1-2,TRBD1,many,CASSGTPGQGHGYTF,TGTGCCAGCAGTGGAACACCGGGACAGGGGCATGGCTACACCTTC
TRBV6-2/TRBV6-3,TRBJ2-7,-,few,CASSEGSWGIPAYEQYF,TGTGCCAGCAGTGAAGGTTCGTGGGGGATCCCCGCCTACGAGCAGTACTTC
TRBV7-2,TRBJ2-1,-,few,CASSLKSGTKQFF,TGTGCCAGCAGCCTAAAGTCAGGGACAAAGCAGTTCTTC
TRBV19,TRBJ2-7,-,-,CASSIGRGSYEQYF,TGTGCCAGTAGTATCGGACGAGGCTCCTACGAGCAGTACTTC
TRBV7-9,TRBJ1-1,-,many,CASSLLSEAFF,TGTGCCAGCAGCTTGTTATCCGAGGCTTTCTTT
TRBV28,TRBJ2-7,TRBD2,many,CASSLSLAGGVYEQYF,TGTGCCAGCAGTTTATCTCTAGCGGGAGGGGTTTACGAGCAGTACTTC
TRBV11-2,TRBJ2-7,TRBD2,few,CASSPREGPGRTYEQYF,TGTGCCAGCAGCCCTCGGGAGGGCCCCGGAAGAACATACGAGCAGTACTTC
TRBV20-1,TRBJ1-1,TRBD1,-,CSASPGAGGAFF,TGCAGTGCTTCACCGGGGGCAGGGGGAGCTTTCTTT
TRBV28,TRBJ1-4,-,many,CASSLPRVGEKLFF,TGTGCCAGCAGTTTACCCAGGGTGGGGGAAAAACTGTTTTTT
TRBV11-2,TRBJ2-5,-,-,CASSSRPDQETQYF,TGTGCCAGCAGCTCACGCCCCGACCAAGAGACCCAGTACTTC
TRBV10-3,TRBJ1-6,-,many,CAISDLDTGKSPLHF,TGTGCCATCAGTGACCTCGATACAGGGAAATCACCCCTCCACTTT